The 30 T cell receptor beta chains presented below share a single source sample, sequenced in a study of T cell changes during pregnancy in multiple sclerosis. Assay: immunoSEQ multiplex PCR; the TCRdb copy retains only in-frame clones and omits some. Of about 22,000 clones in the sample, more than 85% are singletons; the top ten hold approximately 0.63%. The starting material was CD4+ T cells from peripheral blood mononuclear cells, obtained after pregnancy. Receptors were obtained from a female donor in good health, enrolled as a control in a pregnancy study.

The chain is built from TRBV11-2 and TRBJ1-3; a weak D match, TRBD1 (5 bases). The V gene lost 5 bases and the J gene lost 4 bases, with 24 bases spanning the gap. The germline V gene has CDR1 SGHAT and CDR2 FQNNGV. The CDR3 sequence is 18 residues long. DNA for the CDR3: TGTGCCAGCAGCCTCGAGATGACCGTGGGGCGGGAAGGAAACACCATATATTTT. Translation gives CASSLEMTVGREGNTIYF.

This clone was detected only once. The V gene is TRBV28, the J gene TRBJ1-4, with 7 positions matching TRBD1. CDR3 size: 15 residues. V lost 1 base to trimming and J lost 7 bases; unmatched junction nucleotides: 6. Per germline, CDR1 MDHEN and CDR2 SYDVKM. CDR3 in amino acids: CASSLFRGGGEKLFF. CDR3 nucleotide sequence: TGTGCCAGCAGTTTATTTAGAGGGGGCGGTGAAAAACTGTTTTTT.

The chain couples TRBV5-5 to TRBJ1-6; TRBD1 might be the D (5 bases). Looked up from germline, CDR1 is SGHKS and CDR2 is YYEKEE (reference sequence). The CDR3 is 16 amino acids. V was pared by 1 base and J by 9 bases, with 17 bases between. In nucleotides, the CDR3 is TGTGCCAGCAGCTTGCAAGTAGAGCAGGGCTCTTCACCCCTCCACTTT. Its protein is CASSLQVEQGSSPLHF. The full variable domain, rest sourced from reference TRBV5-5 and TRBJ1-6, is DAGVTQSPTHLIKTRGQQVTLRCSPISGHKSVSWYQQVLGQGPQFIFQYYEKEERGRGNFPDRFSARQFPNYSSELNVNALLLGDSALYLCASSLQVEQGSSPLHFGNGTRLTVT.

The chain employs TRBV2 and TRBJ1-3, with D unresolved. Germline CDR1 is SNHLY and CDR2 is FYNNEI. The CDR3 sequence is 12 residues long. The V end lost 5 bases, the J end lost 2 bases, and 4 bases lay between the germline ends. The CDR3 bases are TGTGCCAGCAGTCCAACTGGAAACACCATATATTTT. Translating it yields CASSPTGNTIYF.

The rearrangement links TRBV5-5 to TRBJ1-2; D call uncertain. Germline V gene sequence: CDR1 SGHKS, CDR2 YYEKEE (reference sequence). V shed 3 bases and J shed 6 bases, with 15 bases lying between them. The CDR3 has 14 residues. The CDR3 bases are TGTGCCAGCAGCTCGGTCGGGGTCGGAAATGGCTACACCTTC. As protein: CASSSVGVGNGYTF.

This clone was seen a handful of times. The rearrangement uses TRBV28 and TRBJ2-7; maybe TRBD1 (7 bases). Germline CDR1 is MDHEN and CDR2 is SYDVKM. The CDR3 contains 14 residues. Trimming removed 7 bases from V and 1 base from J, with 14 bases in between. The chain's CDR3 is CASTGGTVSYEQYF. Written as DNA, the CDR3 is TGTGCCAGCACTGGGGGGACAGTATCCTACGAGCAGTACTTC.

The V call is TRBV28, the J call TRBJ2-4; tentatively, D is TRBD2 (7 bases). The CDR3 is made up of 17 amino acids. CDR1 is MDHEN, CDR2 SYDVKM, per germline. V was cut by 4 bases and J by 4 bases, with 20 bases left in between. The CDR3 bases are TGTGCCAGCAGTTACGAGGGGGGGACACTACTAAAAAACATTCAGTACTTC. Protein sequence: CASSYEGGTLLKNIQYF. The variable domain in full, with the rest retrieved from reference TRBV28 and TRBJ2-4, is DVKVTQSSRYLVKRTGEKVFLECVQDMDHENMFWYRQDPGLGLRLIYFSYDVKMKEKGDIPEGYSVSREKKERFSLILESASTNQTSMYLCASSYEGGTLLKNIQYFGAGTRLSVL.

This clone turned up a few times. The chain recombines TRBV7-2 with TRBJ2-1; 11 nucleotides agree with TRBD2. Germline lookup yields CDR1 SGHTA and CDR2 FQGNSA. This CDR3 region has 16 residues. The V and J ends lost 5 bases and 6 bases, in that order; junction bases with no gene match: 9. The DNA of the CDR3 is TGTGCCAGCAGCCCGCTAGCGGGGGGTACACTCAATGAGCAGTTCTTC. Translated, it gives CASSPLAGGTLNEQFF.

The table lists this clone with a count of one. This chain uses TRBV28 with TRBJ2-1; tentative D call: TRBD2 (5 bases). Germline-derived CDR1 and CDR2 are MDHEN and SYDVKM. The CDR3 runs to 15 residues. Trimming cost V 10 bases and J 7 bases, with 23 bases left between them. CDR3 protein: CAIGLTQSMANEQFF. The DNA of the CDR3 is TGTGCCATCGGACTCACTCAATCTATGGCTAATGAGCAGTTCTTC.

The rearrangement joins TRBV5-1 to TRBJ2-7, with TRBD1 identical over 9 bases. Per the germline V gene, CDR1 is SGHRS and CDR2 is YFSETQ. The V gene end was trimmed by 4 bases and the J gene end by 6 bases; junction bases not matched to a gene: 5. The CDR3 spans 13 residues. CDR3 in amino acids: CASSPRDRAEQYF. The CDR3 DNA reads as TGCGCCAGCAGCCCCAGGGACAGGGCCGAGCAGTACTTC.

The CDR3 sequence is CASSLTSLTGTRYEQYF. The DNA for the CDR3 is TGTGCCAGCAGCTTAACTTCCCTGACAGGAACCCGCTACGAGCAGTACTTC. The chain links TRBV7-3 to TRBJ2-7; D is perhaps TRBD1 (6 bases). This CDR3 spans 17 amino acids. V shed 0 bases and J shed 3 bases, with 18 bases lying between them. Germline V CDR1 and CDR2: SGHTA, FQGTGA.

The CDR3 sequence: CASSLTGGTEQFF. The CDR3 bases are TGTGCCAGTTCGCTTACGGGCGGGACCGAGCAGTTCTTC. The chain carries TRBV11-3 and TRBJ2-1, with D tentatively TRBD2 (6 bases). Per the germline V gene, CDR1 is SGHNT and CDR2 is YENEEA. The V and J ends lost 9 bases and 10 bases respectively, with 19 bases between them. The CDR3 covers 13 residues.

This rearrangement joins TRBV29-1 to TRBJ1-3; 7 bases map to TRBD1. V was clipped by 5 bases and J by 0 bases; unmatched bases: 10. This CDR3 spans 16 amino acids. CDR1 is SQVTM, CDR2 ANQGSEA, per germline. The CDR3 reads CSVRDRVGASGNTIYF. CDR3 nucleotide sequence: TGCAGCGTTCGTGACAGGGTAGGGGCCTCTGGAAACACCATATATTTT.

V is TRBV4-3 and J is TRBJ2-1; D is possibly TRBD2 (6 bases). V lost 4 bases to trimming and J lost 5 bases, with 15 bases between them. CDR1 is LGHNA and CDR2 is YSLEER in the germline V gene. CDR3 length: 15 amino acids. The DNA for the CDR3 is TGCGCCAGCAGCCCAGCGGGTTCGGCGGACAATGAGCAGTTCTTC. Amino acid sequence: CASSPAGSADNEQFF.

The chain combines TRBV6-5 with TRBJ1-1; D unclear. The CDR3 totals 16 residues. Germline V gives CDR1 MNHEY, CDR2 SVGAGI. V was shortened by 2 bases and J by 1 base, with 14 bases between the two germline ends. The CDR3 DNA sequence: TGTGCCAGCAGTTACGCCTTCCGAGCCCGGAACACTGAAGCTTTCTTT. Translating it yields CASSYAFRARNTEAFF.

The chain links TRBV4-1 to TRBJ2-1, with a tentative D call TRBD1 (6 bases). Trimming shortened V by 1 base and J by 4 bases, and 17 bases separated the two germline ends. The CDR3 has 17 amino acids. Germline CDR1 reads MGHRA; CDR2 reads YSYEKL. CDR3 residues: CASSQGRSGRGYNEQFF. The CDR3 DNA follows: TGCGCCAGCAGCCAAGGCCGATCCGGCAGGGGATACAATGAGCAGTTCTTC.

On this clone itself: The missing conserved phenylalanine or tryptophan at the end of this CDR3 makes a read error likely. It is unclear where the CDR3 begins or ends on the DNA, so no DNA is shown, and the CDR3 is as TCRdb lists it. The chain employs TRBV7-8 and TRBJ2-3; the D call in the table, TRBD2, was not verified against the DNA. CDR1 SGHVS and CDR2 FQNEAQ come from the germline V gene. The CDR3 is 10 residues long, ends included. CDR3 amino acids: CASSATREPG.

The V and J genes are TRBV6-5 and TRBJ2-4, with D possibly matching TRBD1 (6 bases). Trimming took off 5 bases at V and 8 bases at J, with 13 bases between the two ends. The CDR3 consists of 13 residues. Germline V gene data show CDR1 as MNHEY and CDR2 as SVGAGI. CDR3 coding DNA: TGTGCCAGCAGTCAGGGGTTCGCAGACATTCAGTACTTC. The encoded protein is CASSQGFADIQYF.

The chain links TRBV29-1 to TRBJ2-1; the match to TRBD1 covers 10 bases. The CDR3 totals 14 residues. CDR1 SQVTM and CDR2 ANQGSEA come from the germline V gene. CDR3 residues: CTSVGDRGGREQFF. CDR3 DNA: TGCACCAGCGTGGGGGACAGGGGAGGTCGGGAGCAGTTCTTC.

The chain employs TRBV19 and TRBJ1-4; maybe TRBD1 (5 bases). Deletions cut 5 bases from V and 4 bases from J, with 8 bases between. The CDR3 runs to 13 residues. Germline V gene sequence: CDR1 LNHDA, CDR2 SQIVND (reference sequence). In DNA form, the CDR3 reads TGTGCCAGTAGTGACAGTTATAATGAAAAACTGTTTTTT. This encodes CASSDSYNEKLFF.

J is TRBJ2-7 and V is TRBV7-3; D is unresolved. Trimming left V 5 bases short and J 6 bases short, with 11 bases between. Germline lookup yields CDR1 SGHTA and CDR2 FQGTGA. This CDR3 region has 12 residues. The CDR3: CASSLGGGEQYF. The CDR3 DNA is TGTGCCAGCAGCCTAGGCGGTGGCGAGCAGTACTTC.

This chain joins TRBV2 and TRBJ2-2; 7 nucleotides align to TRBD2. Germline V gives CDR1 SNHLY, CDR2 FYNNEI. This CDR3 contains 14 residues. The junction had 7 bases not matched to a gene; V was cut back by 6 bases and J by 6 bases. CDR3 DNA sequence: TGTGCCAGCAGCTCCACTAGCGAGGCCGGGGAGCTGTTTTTT. Translation gives CASSSTSEAGELFF.

The chain couples TRBV6-5 to TRBJ1-3, with TRBD1 as a possible D gene (5 bases). Germline V lookup: CDR1 MNHEY, CDR2 SVGAGI. The CDR3 is 15 amino acids. V was pared by 6 bases and J by 0 bases, with 12 bases between. The CDR3 here is CASRKGSGSGNTIYF. The CDR3 nucleotides are TGTGCCAGCAGGAAGGGGTCGGGCTCTGGAAACACCATATATTTT.

The chain uses TRBV7-8 and TRBJ1-5, with D tentatively TRBD1 (6 bases). CDR1 is SGHVS, CDR2 FQNEAQ, per germline. Deletions cut 3 bases from V and 3 bases from J, with 12 bases between. The CDR3 has 15 amino acids. CDR3 protein: CASSFSGGPNQPQHF. CDR3 nucleotide sequence: TGTGCCAGCAGCTTCTCCGGGGGGCCCAATCAGCCCCAGCATTTT.

As DNA, the CDR3 is TGTGCCAGCAGTCCACGACAGGGTGAGTGGCAGTACTTC. It yields the protein CASSPRQGEWQYF. The chain joins TRBV27 to TRBJ2-7, with TRBD1 matching over 7 bases. There are 13 residues in the CDR3. The V gene's germline CDR1 is MNHEY and CDR2 SMNVEV (reference sequence). Unmatched junction bases numbered 10, after V lost 5 bases and J lost 9 bases.

The rearrangement joins TRBV5-4 to TRBJ2-6, with 11 bases aligning to TRBD2. Per germline, CDR1 SGHNT and CDR2 YYREEE (reference sequence). The CDR3 spans 18 residues. V shed 4 bases, J shed 1 base, and the junction held 7 bases outside the gene matches. The DNA for the CDR3 is TGTGCCAGCAGCCACCGGACTAGCGGGCCGTCTGGGGCCAACGTCCTGACTTTC. Translated: CASSHRTSGPSGANVLTF.

The chain links TRBV6-1 to TRBJ2-5; TRBD2 matches at 7 bases. J gave up 4 bases and V 5 bases, and 7 bases lay outside the gene matches. This CDR3 has 14 residues. Per the germline V gene, CDR1 is MNHNS and CDR2 is SASEGT. CDR3 DNA sequence: TGTGCCAGCAGTAAGAGCGGGAAGTTAGAGACCCAGTACTTC. This encodes CASSKSGKLETQYF.

This chain joins TRBV15 and TRBJ2-1; TRBD1 matches 11 bases. The CDR3 contains 14 residues. Germline trimming cut 8 bases from V and 8 bases from J; bases unmatched to any gene: 8. Germline CDR1 is LNHNV and CDR2 is YYDKDF (reference sequence). The CDR3 nucleotides are TGTGCCACCCGACGGGACAGGGGGGGCGATGAGCAGTTCTTC. Amino acids: CATRRDRGGDEQFF.

This chain links TRBV19 with TRBJ2-5, with 13 bases aligning to TRBD2. The germline V gene encodes CDR1 LNHDA and CDR2 SQIVND (reference sequence). This CDR3 has 15 residues. The V segment lost 6 bases and the J segment 5 bases; nucleotides outside the gene matches: 6. In DNA form, the CDR3 reads TGTGCCAGTAGCAAGACTAGCGGGGGGTTTGAGACCCAGTACTTC. As protein: CASSKTSGGFETQYF.

The chain uses TRBV7-9 and TRBJ1-2; TRBD1 matches at 12 bases. Germline V gives CDR1 SEHNR, CDR2 FQNEAQ (reference sequence). The CDR3 totals 15 residues. Trimming removed 5 bases from V and 7 bases from J; junction bases left unmatched: 8. The CDR3 reads CASSATGTGGAGYTF. The CDR3 nucleotides are TGTGCCAGCAGCGCCACCGGGACAGGGGGCGCTGGCTACACCTTC.